This T cell receptor beta chain appears in the sequencing data of a study of T cell responses to AZD1222 COVID-19 vaccine. Trimming pared 1 base from V and 8 bases from J, leaving 11 bases between. The CDR3 length is 13 residues. Per germline, CDR1 MGHRA and CDR2 YSYEKL. The data were produced by immunoSEQ multiplex PCR, yet TCRdb's version contains in-frame clones alone and is incomplete. The sample has roughly 180,000 clones, roughly 94% seen once. A remark on this clone: What it binds is not known.

Broader study findings: Spike-specific TCR depth and breadth grew after two AZD1222 doses. Donors were largely white British and mainly female; clonal diversity was possibly underestimated.

The rearrangement uses TRBV4-1 and TRBJ1-2; possible D gene TRBD1, 6 bases. The receptor was isolated from an adult in good health. The specimen was peripheral blood, collected on day 0 of AZD1222 vaccination. The CDR3 reads CASSQGRTEGYTF. The CDR3 DNA reads TGCGCCAGCAGCCAAGGGCGGACAGAAGGCTACACCTTC.